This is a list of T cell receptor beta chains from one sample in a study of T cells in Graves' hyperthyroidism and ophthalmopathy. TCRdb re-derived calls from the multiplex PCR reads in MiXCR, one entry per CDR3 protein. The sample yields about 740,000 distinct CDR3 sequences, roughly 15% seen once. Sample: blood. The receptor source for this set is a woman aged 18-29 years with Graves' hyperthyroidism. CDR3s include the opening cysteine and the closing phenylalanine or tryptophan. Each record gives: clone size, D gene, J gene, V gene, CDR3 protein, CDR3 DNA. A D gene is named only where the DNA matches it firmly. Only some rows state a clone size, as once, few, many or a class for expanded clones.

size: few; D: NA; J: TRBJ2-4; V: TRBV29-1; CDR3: CSVPLAKNIQYF; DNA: TGCAGCGTTCCCTTAGCCAAAAACATTCAGTACTTC
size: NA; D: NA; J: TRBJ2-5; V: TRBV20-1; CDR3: CSASDPRQETQYF; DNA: TGCAGTGCTAGTGACCCCCGCCAAGAGACCCAGTACTTC
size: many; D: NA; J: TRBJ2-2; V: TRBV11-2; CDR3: CASSTDSTGELFF; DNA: TGTGCCAGCAGCACCGATAGCACCGGGGAGCTGTTTTTT
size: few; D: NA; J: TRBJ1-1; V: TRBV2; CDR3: CASATEINTEAFF; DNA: TGTGCCAGCGCGACAGAGATTAACACTGAAGCTTTCTTT
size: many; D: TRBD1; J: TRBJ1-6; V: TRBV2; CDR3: CASSEDGQGLGSPLHF; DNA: TGTGCCAGCAGTGAGGACGGACAGGGGTTAGGATCACCCCTCCACTTT
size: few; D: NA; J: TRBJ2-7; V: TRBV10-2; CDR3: CASSEYGVSYEQYF; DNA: TGCGCCAGCAGTGAGTACGGCGTCTCCTACGAGCAGTACTTC
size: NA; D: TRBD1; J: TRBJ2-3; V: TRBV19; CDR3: CASSSRGRSTDTQYF; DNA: TGTGCCAGTAGTAGCAGGGGGCGCAGCACAGATACGCAGTATTTT
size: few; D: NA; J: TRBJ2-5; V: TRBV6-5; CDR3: CASSYTGASGETQYF; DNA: TGTGCCAGCAGTTACACCGGGGCCAGCGGGGAGACCCAGTACTTC
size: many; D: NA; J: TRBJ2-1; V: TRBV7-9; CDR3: CASSLGGYIPYNEQFF; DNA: TGTGCCAGCAGCTTAGGGGGCTATATCCCCTACAATGAGCAGTTCTTC
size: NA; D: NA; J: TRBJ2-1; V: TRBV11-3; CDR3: CASRGGRGEQFF; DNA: TGTGCCAGCAGGGGGGGGCGAGGTGAGCAGTTCTTC
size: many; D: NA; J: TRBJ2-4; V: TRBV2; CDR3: CASELGGAAKNIQYF; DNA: TGTGCCAGCGAACTTGGGGGCGCCGCCAAAAACATTCAGTACTTC
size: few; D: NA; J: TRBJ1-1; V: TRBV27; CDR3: CASSLYWGRVTEAFF; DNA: TGTGCCAGCAGTTTGTATTGGGGTAGAGTCACTGAAGCTTTCTTT
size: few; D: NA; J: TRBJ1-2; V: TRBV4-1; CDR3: CASSIPPSGPTRDGYTF; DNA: TGCGCCAGCAGCATACCGCCGTCCGGGCCCACACGGGATGGCTACACCTTC
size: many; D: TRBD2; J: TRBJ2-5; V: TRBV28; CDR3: CASSSLAAEETQYF; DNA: TGTGCCAGCAGTTCCCTAGCGGCCGAAGAGACCCAGTACTTC
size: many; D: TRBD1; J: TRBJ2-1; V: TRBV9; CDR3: CASSVEGQGSNEQFF; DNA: TGTGCCAGCAGCGTAGAGGGACAGGGCAGCAATGAGCAGTTCTTC
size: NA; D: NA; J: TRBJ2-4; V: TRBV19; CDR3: CASSPIDREDIQYF; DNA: TGTGCCAGTAGTCCCATCGACAGGGAGGACATTCAGTACTTC
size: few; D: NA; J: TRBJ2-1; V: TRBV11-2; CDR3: CASSLRLEGVHNEQFF; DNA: TGTGCCAGCAGCCTAAGACTAGAGGGGGTACACAATGAGCAGTTCTTC
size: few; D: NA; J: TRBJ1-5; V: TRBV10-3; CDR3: CAISESVVGLQPQHF; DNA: TGTGCCATCAGTGAGTCTGTCGTGGGACTTCAGCCCCAGCATTTT
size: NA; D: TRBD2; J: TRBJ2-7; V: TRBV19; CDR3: CASSQARTGGIDEQYF; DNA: TGTGCCAGTAGTCAAGCACGAACGGGAGGAATCGACGAGCAGTACTTC
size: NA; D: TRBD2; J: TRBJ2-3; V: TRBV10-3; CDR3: CAIRPFGGRTLTTDTQYF; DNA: TGTGCCATCAGACCCTTTGGCGGGAGAACCCTGACGACAGATACGCAGTATTTT
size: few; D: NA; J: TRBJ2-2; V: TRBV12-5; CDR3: CASGLWVLGTGELFF; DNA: TGTGCTAGTGGTTTGTGGGTGCTGGGGACCGGGGAGCTGTTTTTT
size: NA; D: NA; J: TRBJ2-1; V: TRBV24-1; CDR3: CATSDVGDEQFF; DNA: TGTGCCACCAGTGATGTCGGCGATGAGCAGTTCTTC
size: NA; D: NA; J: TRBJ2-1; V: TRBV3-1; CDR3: CASSQGGQGQFF; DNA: TGTGCCAGCAGCCAAGGGGGACAAGGGCAGTTCTTC
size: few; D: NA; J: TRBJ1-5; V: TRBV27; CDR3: CASSLSPDSRGGQPQHF; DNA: TGTGCCAGCAGTTTATCCCCGGACAGTCGAGGCGGTCAGCCCCAGCATTTT
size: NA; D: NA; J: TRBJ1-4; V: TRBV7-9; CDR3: CASSLRGQLNEKLLF; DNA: TGTGCCAGCAGCTTAAGAGGCCAGTTAAATGAAAAACTGCTTTTT
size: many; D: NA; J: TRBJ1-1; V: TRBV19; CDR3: CASSMRGTGTEAFF; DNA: TGTGCCAGTAGTATGCGGGGGACGGGCACTGAAGCTTTCTTT
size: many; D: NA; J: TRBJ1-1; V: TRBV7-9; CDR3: CASRPRGNTEAFF; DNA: TGTGCCAGCAGACCCAGGGGAAACACTGAAGCTTTCTTT